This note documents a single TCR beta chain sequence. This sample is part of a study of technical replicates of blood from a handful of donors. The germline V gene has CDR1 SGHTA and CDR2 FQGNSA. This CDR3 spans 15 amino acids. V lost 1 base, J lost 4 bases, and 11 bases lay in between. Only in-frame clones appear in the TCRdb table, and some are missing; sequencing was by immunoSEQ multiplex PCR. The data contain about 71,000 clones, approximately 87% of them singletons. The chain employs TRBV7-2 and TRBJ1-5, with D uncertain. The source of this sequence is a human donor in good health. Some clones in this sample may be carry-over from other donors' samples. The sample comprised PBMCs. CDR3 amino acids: CASSLGDILNQPQHF. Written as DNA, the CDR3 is TGTGCCAGCAGCTTAGGAGACATCCTAAATCAGCCCCAGCATTTT.